This T cell receptor (beta chain) was recorded in a study of T cell repertoires in cytomegalovirus infection. The germline V gene has CDR1 SGDLS and CDR2 YYNGEE. CDR3 length: 15 amino acids. Trimming pared 1 base from V and 2 bases from J, leaving 10 bases between. Worth noting for this clonotype: Its specificity is unknown.

TCRdb reprocessed the reads via MiXCR and lists one record per CDR3 protein. There are just under 550,000 distinct CDR3 sequences in the sample; less than 30% occur only once, and roughly an eighth lies in the top ten. Study-level findings and limits: HLA-C-restricted CMV-specific TCR beta clonotypes were dominant in the ex vivo response. Carriers of CMV and the relevant HLA type were discriminated by public TCR beta frequency.

Sequencing was carried out using PBMCs. The TCR was taken from a human donor in good health (CMV status not recorded). Some clones in this sample may be carry-over from other donors' samples. The rearrangement joins TRBV9 to TRBJ2-1; unclear D gene. Here the CDR3 DNA reads TGTGCCAGCAGCGTATCAGGCGCGACCTACAATGAGCAGTTCTTC. Amino acid sequence: CASSVSGATYNEQFF.